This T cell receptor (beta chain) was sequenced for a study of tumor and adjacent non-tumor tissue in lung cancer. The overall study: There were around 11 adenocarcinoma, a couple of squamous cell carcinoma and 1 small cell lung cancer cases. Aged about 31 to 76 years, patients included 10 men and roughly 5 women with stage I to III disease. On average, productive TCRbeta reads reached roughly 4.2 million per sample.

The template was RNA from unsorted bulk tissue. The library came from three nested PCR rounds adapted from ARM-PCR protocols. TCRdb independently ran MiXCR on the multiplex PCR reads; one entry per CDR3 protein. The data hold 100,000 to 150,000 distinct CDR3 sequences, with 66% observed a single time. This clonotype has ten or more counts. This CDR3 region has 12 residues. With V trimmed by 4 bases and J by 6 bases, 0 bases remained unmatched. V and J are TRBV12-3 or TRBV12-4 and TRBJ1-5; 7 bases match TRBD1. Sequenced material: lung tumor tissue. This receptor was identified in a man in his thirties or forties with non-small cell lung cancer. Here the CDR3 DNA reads TGTGCCAGCAGTTCAGGGGGTCAGCCCCAGCATTTT. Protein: CASSSGGQPQHF.